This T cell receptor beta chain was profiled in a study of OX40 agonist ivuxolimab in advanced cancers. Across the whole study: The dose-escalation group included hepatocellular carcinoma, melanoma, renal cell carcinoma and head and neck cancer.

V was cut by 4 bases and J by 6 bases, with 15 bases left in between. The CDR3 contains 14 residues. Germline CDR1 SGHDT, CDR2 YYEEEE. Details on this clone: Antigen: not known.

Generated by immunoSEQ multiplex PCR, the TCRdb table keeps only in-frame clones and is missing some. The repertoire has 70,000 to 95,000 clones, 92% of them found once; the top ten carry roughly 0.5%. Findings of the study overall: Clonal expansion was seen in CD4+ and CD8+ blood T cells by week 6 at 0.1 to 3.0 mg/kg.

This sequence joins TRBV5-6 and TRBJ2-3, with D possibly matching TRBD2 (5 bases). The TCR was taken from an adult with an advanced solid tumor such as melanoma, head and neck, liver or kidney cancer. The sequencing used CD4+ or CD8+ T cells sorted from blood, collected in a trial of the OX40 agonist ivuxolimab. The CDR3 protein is CASSGEWGADTQYF. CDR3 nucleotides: TGTGCCAGCAGCGGTGAGTGGGGAGCGGATACGCAGTATTTT.